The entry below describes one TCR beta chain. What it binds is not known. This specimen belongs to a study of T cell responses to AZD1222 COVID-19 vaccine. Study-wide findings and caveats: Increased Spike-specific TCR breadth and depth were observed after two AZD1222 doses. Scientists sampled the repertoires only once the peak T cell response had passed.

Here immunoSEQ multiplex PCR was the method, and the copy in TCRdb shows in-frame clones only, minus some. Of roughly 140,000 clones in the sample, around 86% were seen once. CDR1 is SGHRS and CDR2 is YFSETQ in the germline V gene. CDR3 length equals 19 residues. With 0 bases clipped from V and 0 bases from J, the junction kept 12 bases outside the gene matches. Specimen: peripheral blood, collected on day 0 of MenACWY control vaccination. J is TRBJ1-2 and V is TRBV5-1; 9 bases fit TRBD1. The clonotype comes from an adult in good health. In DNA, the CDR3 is TGCGCCAGCAGCTTGGAAGGGCTGGGACAGGGCGATTCTAACTATGGCTACACCTTC. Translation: CASSLEGLGQGDSNYGYTF. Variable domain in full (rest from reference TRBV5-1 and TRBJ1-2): KAGVTQTPRYLIKTRGQQVTLSCSPISGHRSVSWYQQTPGQGLQFLFEYFSETQRNKGNFPGRFSGRQFSNSRSEMNVSTLELGDSALYLCASSLEGLGQGDSNYGYTFGSGTRLTVV.